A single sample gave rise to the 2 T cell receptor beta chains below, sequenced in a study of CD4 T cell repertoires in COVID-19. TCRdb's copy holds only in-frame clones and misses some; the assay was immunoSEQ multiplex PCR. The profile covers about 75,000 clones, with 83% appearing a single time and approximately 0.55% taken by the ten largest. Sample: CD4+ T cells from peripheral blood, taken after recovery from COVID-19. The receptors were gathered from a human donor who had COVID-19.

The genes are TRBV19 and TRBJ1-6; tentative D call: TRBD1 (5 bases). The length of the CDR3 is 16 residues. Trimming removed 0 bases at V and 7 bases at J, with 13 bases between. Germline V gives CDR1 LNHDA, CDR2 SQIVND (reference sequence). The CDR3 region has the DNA TGTGCCAGTAGTATAGAAGGCCAGGGATCGAATTCACCCCTCCACTTT. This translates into CASSIEGQGSNSPLHF.

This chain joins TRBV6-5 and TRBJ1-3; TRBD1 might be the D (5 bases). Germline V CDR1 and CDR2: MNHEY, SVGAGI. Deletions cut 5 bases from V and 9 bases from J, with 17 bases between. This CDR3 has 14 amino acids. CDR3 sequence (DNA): TGTGCCAGCAGTCCAGGGACTTCCCCCGGCACCATATATTTT. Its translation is CASSPGTSPGTIYF.